This T cell receptor beta chain was sequenced for a study of regulatory T cells in long-lasting Graves disease. iRepertoire HTBI primers and Arm-PCR of CDR3 regions built TCR beta libraries. Using its own MiXCR run on the multiplex PCR reads, TCRdb lists one record per CDR3 protein. The sample yields 400,000 to 650,000 distinct CDR3 sequences, about 16% seen once. This clonotype showed up many times. The time point is: newly diagnosed GD, antithyroid drugs for less than 3 months. TCR sequences were obtained from RNA taken from PBMCs. The same specimen was also included in a second study, on T cells in Graves' hyperthyroidism and ophthalmopathy.

The clonotype was recovered from a woman aged 35 to 59 with Graves disease. The material sequenced was peripheral blood mononuclear cells (PBMCs), taken at new diagnosis, from a patient treated with antithyroid drugs.

As DNA, the CDR3 is TGTGCCAGCACCCGGGCGAACACCGGGGAGCTGTTTTTT. This encodes CASTRANTGELFF. The rearrangement uses TRBV5-5 and TRBJ2-2, with no clear D. This CDR3 contains 13 residues. The ends were cut back, 6 bases at V and 0 bases at J, with 6 bases in the middle. Germline V gene data show CDR1 as SGHKS and CDR2 as YYEKEE (reference sequence). Full variable domain (rest looked up from reference TRBV5-5 and TRBJ2-2): DAGVTQSPTHLIKTRGQQVTLRCSPISGHKSVSWYQQVLGQGPQFIFQYYEKEERGRGNFPDRFSARQFPNYSSELNVNALLLGDSALYLCASTRANTGELFFGEGSRLTVL.